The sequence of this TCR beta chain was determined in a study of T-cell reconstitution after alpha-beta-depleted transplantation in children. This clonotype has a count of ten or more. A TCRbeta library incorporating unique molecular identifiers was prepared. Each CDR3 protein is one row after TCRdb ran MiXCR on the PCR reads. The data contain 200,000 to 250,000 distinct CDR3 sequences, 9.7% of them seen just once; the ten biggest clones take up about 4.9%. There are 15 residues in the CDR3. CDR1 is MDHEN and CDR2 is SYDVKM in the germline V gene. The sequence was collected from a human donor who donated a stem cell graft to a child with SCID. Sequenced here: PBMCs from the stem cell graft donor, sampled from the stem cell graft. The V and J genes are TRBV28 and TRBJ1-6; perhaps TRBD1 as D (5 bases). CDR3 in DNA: TGTGCGGAATCGTCGGGGCAGAGTTATAATTCACCCCTCCACTTT. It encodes CAESSGQSYNSPLHF.